This T cell receptor beta chain derives from a study of Graves' ophthalmopathy and Graves' hyperthyroidism. Germline-derived CDR1 and CDR2 are GTSNPN and SVGIG (reference sequence). V was shortened by 3 bases and J by 1 base, with 13 bases between the two germline ends. CDR3 length: 16 amino acids. Researchers took RNA transcripts and amplified TCR beta CDR3 regions from them. Second-round multiplex PCR followed a first-round RT-PCR using HTBI primers. TCRdb called the multiplex PCR reads again in MiXCR, with one record for every CDR3 protein. The profile shows under 200,000 distinct CDR3 sequences, less than 45% of them singletons. This clonotype was counted at least ten times.

The receptor was isolated from a woman aged 40 to 50 with Graves' ophthalmopathy. The rearrangement joins TRBV30 to TRBJ1-6; perhaps TRBD1 as D (5 bases). What was sequenced was peripheral blood. The CDR3 loop is CAWSPGIASYNSPLHF. The CDR3 DNA is TGTGCCTGGAGCCCAGGGATTGCATCCTATAATTCACCCCTCCACTTT. Filled out from reference TRBV30 and TRBJ1-6, the complete variable domain reads SQTIHQWPATLVQPVGSPLSLECTVEGTSNPNLYWYRQAAGRGLQLLFYSVGIGQISSEVPQNLSASRPQDRQFILSSKKLLLSDSGFYLCAWSPGIASYNSPLHFGNGTRLTVT.